The present T cell receptor beta chain was sequenced within a study of shared clonotypes between healthy human individuals. A roughly 200 ng quantity of DNA, about 30,000 T cell genomes, went into the sorted-subset replicate PCRs. TCRdb's table, derived via immunoSEQ multiplex PCR, lists solely in-frame clones and lacks some. The table shows 1,100,000 or so clones, with about 80% occurring only once. Losses at the gene ends were 4 bases for V and 5 bases for J; bases not matched to a gene: 5. The CDR3 loop spans 14 amino acids. Germline CDR1 SGHRS, CDR2 YFSETQ. This sequence was found in a man aged 18-30 years in good health. Some clones in this sample may be carry-over from other donors' samples. V usage is TRBV5-1 and J usage is TRBJ2-4; 8 bases line up with TRBD1. Sequences were obtained from memory CD4+ T cells from PBMCs. The subset here: CD45RA-negative fraction. The CDR3 nucleotides read TGCGCCAGCAGCACCGGACAGGGAGAAAACATTCAGTACTTC. Translation gives CASSTGQGENIQYF.